There are a few counts of the clone carrying this TCR beta chain. This record comes from a study of identical twins. Via MiXCR, TCRdb re-called the 5' RACE reads, giving one row per CDR3 protein. This table holds roughly 1.6 million distinct CDR3 sequences, around 33% found once. Trimming took 4 bases from V and 0 from J; bases not matched to a gene: 10. The CDR3 runs to 18 residues. CDR1 is LGHNA, CDR2 YNFKEQ, per germline. The specimen was cord blood. The genes are TRBV4-2 and TRBJ2-3; TRBD2 matches at 10 bases. This clonotype originated in a newborn girl in good health. This CDR3 reads CASSPPLAGFTSTDTQYF. For the CDR3, the DNA is TGTGCCAGCAGCCCCCCACTAGCGGGGTTTACTAGCACAGATACGCAGTATTTT.